The next 28 T cell receptor beta chains were all read from a single sample in a study of CD8 T cells in ankylosing spondylitis. No antigen has been assigned to these receptors. MiXCR, applied by TCRdb to the 5' RACE reads, yields one record per CDR3 protein. The sample includes 350,000 to 550,000 distinct CDR3 sequences, 20% to 30% of them seen just once. Overall study results and limits: Blood of patients with ankylosing spondylitis appeared to be characterized by a TCR beta motif of about 8 highly homologous variants.

Sample: blood, either unsorted or a sorted T cell fraction (not recorded which). All receptors derive from a male donor with ankylosing spondylitis.

The chain uses TRBV5-1 and TRBJ1-1, with 7 bases that match TRBD1. CDR3 length equals 14 residues. J gave up 5 bases and V 3 bases, and 7 bases lay outside the gene matches. Germline CDR1 SGHRS, CDR2 YFSETQ. The CDR3 nucleotides are TGCGCCAGCAGCTCACAGGGGACGGGAACTGAAGCTTTCTTT. It specifies CASSSQGTGTEAFF.

This clonotype was counted ten times or more. The gene calls are TRBV24-1 and TRBJ1-1; D is ambiguous. The CDR3 covers 13 residues. Trimming cost V 2 bases and J 2 bases, with 5 bases left between them. Germline lookup yields CDR1 KGHDR and CDR2 SFDVKD. The CDR3 spells CATSDYGNTEAFF. The CDR3 DNA sequence: TGTGCCACCAGTGATTATGGAAACACTGAAGCTTTCTTT.

The sample holds a few counts of this clonotype. The CDR3 DNA follows: TGTGCCAGCAGCCCCCGAGGCACGAGGTCAGATACGCAGTATTTT. It codes for CASSPRGTRSDTQYF. V is TRBV12-3 or TRBV12-4 and J is TRBJ2-3, with no clear D. The CDR3 sequence is 15 residues long. V lost 6 bases and J 4 bases, leaving 17 bases between the germline ends.

The V call is TRBV12-3 or TRBV12-4, the J call TRBJ2-7; no clear D. Trimming took off 7 bases at V and 1 base at J, with 14 bases between the two ends. This CDR3 is built from 14 residues. CDR3 in amino acids: CASNPDPRSYEQYF. The CDR3 DNA follows: TGTGCCAGCAACCCTGATCCACGATCCTACGAGCAGTACTTC.

This clonotype was observed a few times. The chain has TRBV10-1 and TRBJ2-5; D is possibly TRBD2 (7 bases). Trimming left V 5 bases short and J 5 bases short, with 15 bases between. CDR3 length equals 14 residues. Germline assignment: CDR1 WNHNN and CDR2 SYGVQD (reference sequence). CDR3 sequence reads: CASSTGGTRETQYF. The CDR3 DNA reads TGCGCCAGCAGTACGGGGGGCACCAGGGAGACCCAGTACTTC.

The chain joins TRBV7-2 to TRBJ2-6, with D unresolved. This CDR3 is built from 16 residues. CDR1 is SGHTA and CDR2 is FQGNSA in the germline V gene. V was cut by 3 bases and J by 1 base, with 10 bases left in between. DNA of the CDR3: TGTGCCAGCAGCTTTTGGACGACTTCTGGGGCCAACGTCCTGACTTTC. Amino acid sequence: CASSFWTTSGANVLTF.

The V call is TRBV7-9, the J call TRBJ1-3; no clear D. CDR3 length: 15 residues. V lost 4 bases and J lost 6, with 16 bases in between. Germline values: CDR1 SEHNR, CDR2 FQNEAQ (reference sequence). CDR3 coding DNA: TGTGCCAGCAGCTCCCTAGATCCTTTGGCAAACACCATATATTTT. As protein: CASSSLDPLANTIYF.

This clonotype showed up just a few times. The rearrangement uses TRBV5-1 and TRBJ2-5, with D perhaps TRBD1 (6 bases). The V gene lost 2 bases and the J gene lost 5 bases, with 13 bases spanning the gap. The CDR3 is 14 amino acids. Per germline, CDR1 SGHRS and CDR2 YFSETQ. The CDR3 protein is CASSFRQDGETQYF. In DNA, the CDR3 is TGCGCCAGCAGCTTTAGACAGGACGGGGAGACCCAGTACTTC.

The chain links TRBV7-9 to TRBJ2-5; 8 bases fit TRBD1. The CDR3 contains 13 residues. Trimming at V came to 6 bases and at J to 5 bases, leaving 5 bases not matched to a gene. Germline CDR1 SEHNR, CDR2 FQNEAQ (reference sequence). The CDR3 region is CASSRTGPETQYF. The DNA of the CDR3 is TGTGCCAGCAGTCGGACAGGGCCGGAGACCCAGTACTTC.

The chain combines TRBV20-1 with TRBJ2-7; TRBD2 might be the D (6 bases). The CDR3 loop spans 13 amino acids. Trimming stripped 3 bases from V and 2 bases from J, with 11 bases between. Germline V lookup: CDR1 DFQATT, CDR2 SNEGSKA (reference sequence). CDR3 sequence reads: CSARAGFPYEQYF. CDR3 bases: TGCAGTGCTAGGGCGGGATTCCCCTACGAGCAGTACTTC.

The chain links TRBV3-1 to TRBJ2-1; 7 bases align to TRBD2. Germline V gives CDR1 LGHDT, CDR2 YNNKEL (reference sequence). The CDR3 spans 18 residues. The ends lost 2 bases at V and 0 bases at J; junction bases unmatched: 10. CDR3 region: CASSQRGRALSSYNEQFF. The CDR3 bases are TGTGCCAGCAGCCAAAGAGGGAGGGCCCTAAGCTCCTACAATGAGCAGTTCTTC.

V and J are TRBV5-6 and TRBJ2-2, with 7 bases aligning to TRBD2. Germline CDR1 is SGHDT and CDR2 is YYEEEE. There are 16 residues in the CDR3. With V trimmed by 2 bases and J by 4 bases, 8 bases remained unmatched. The chain's CDR3 is CASSFRAGWSTGELFF. The CDR3 DNA reads TGTGCCAGCAGCTTCCGAGCGGGATGGAGCACCGGGGAGCTGTTTTTT.

The table lists this clonotype with a few counts. J is TRBJ2-7 and V is TRBV10-3; TRBD2 aligns across 13 bases. CDR1 and CDR2 from the germline V gene are ENHRY and SYGVKD. V was clipped by 6 bases and J by 6 bases; unmatched bases: 8. This CDR3 has 15 amino acids. The CDR3 protein is CAISRGLAGEGEQYF. The CDR3 coding sequence is TGTGCCATCAGCCGCGGACTAGCGGGAGAAGGCGAGCAGTACTTC.

This clonotype was recorded a few times. The genes are TRBV11-2 and TRBJ2-3; maybe TRBD1 (5 bases). The CDR3 covers 15 residues. Trimming cost V 0 bases and J 4 bases, with 11 bases left between them. The V gene's germline CDR1 is SGHAT and CDR2 FQNNGV. CDR3 in amino acids: CASSLDRGASDTQYF. CDR3 bases: TGTGCCAGCAGCTTAGATAGGGGTGCTTCAGATACGCAGTATTTT.

A few counts support this clonotype. This chain links TRBV7-4 with TRBJ2-1, with 7 bases fitting TRBD2. J was trimmed by 0 bases and V by 5 bases; bases with no gene match: 13. The CDR3 has 18 residues. CDR1 is SGHVT, CDR2 SQSDAQ, per germline. DNA of the CDR3: TGTGCCAGCAGCGCCGGAGGTAGCGGGCCCAGCTCCTACAATGAGCAGTTCTTC. Amino acids: CASSAGGSGPSSYNEQFF.

This clonotype was picked up a small number of times. The chain carries TRBV15 and TRBJ1-4, with D possibly TRBD1 on 5 matching bases. V shed 5 bases and J shed 2 bases, with 12 bases lying between them. Germline CDR1 reads LNHNV; CDR2 reads YYDKDF (reference sequence). The CDR3 length is 15 residues. CDR3 bases: TGTGCCACCAGCGACACGGGGGGGACTAATGAAAAACTGTTTTTT. It translates to CATSDTGGTNEKLFF.

This clonotype was seen more than once but under ten times. The chain has TRBV20-1 and TRBJ2-6, with D perhaps matching TRBD2 (5 bases). The CDR3 has 15 amino acids. With 0 bases removed from V and 1 base from J, the gap between germline ends came to 7 bases. Germline-derived CDR1 and CDR2 are DFQATT and SNEGSKA (reference sequence). The CDR3 DNA is TGCAGTGCTAGAGATCGCGGGTCTGGGGCCAACGTCCTGACTTTC. This codes for CSARDRGSGANVLTF.

The chain joins TRBV11-1 to TRBJ2-1, with TRBD2 matching over 7 bases. CDR3 size: 19 residues. Germline values: CDR1 SGHAT, CDR2 FQDESV (reference sequence). The V and J ends lost 7 bases and 2 bases, in that order; junction bases with no gene match: 20. Here the CDR3 DNA reads TGTGCCAGCACTACCGAGTTACCCTGGGGGGGAGACCCCTACAATGAGCAGTTCTTC. It is translated as CASTTELPWGGDPYNEQFF.

V usage is TRBV7-2 and J usage is TRBJ2-7; tentatively, D is TRBD1 (6 bases). Germline V gene data show CDR1 as SGHTA and CDR2 as FQGNSA. V was clipped by 5 bases and J by 6 bases, with 20 bases between them. The CDR3 has 15 amino acids. The CDR3 DNA is TGTGCCAGCAGCACCCAGGGTAAGGGGGACCTCGAGCAGTACTTC. Translated, it gives CASSTQGKGDLEQYF.

V gene TRBV20-1 combines with J gene TRBJ1-5; D is unresolved. V lost 5 bases to trimming and J lost 8 bases, with 10 bases between them. The CDR3 totals 11 residues. CDR1 and CDR2 from the germline V gene are DFQATT and SNEGSKA (reference sequence). In DNA form, the CDR3 reads TGCAGTGCTGCCGGTCCGGAGCCCCAGCATTTT. It codes for CSAAGPEPQHF.

The sample holds many counts of this clonotype. The chain is built from TRBV7-2 and TRBJ2-1, with D perhaps matching TRBD2 (6 bases). The CDR3 is 17 amino acids. Germline CDR1 reads SGHTA; CDR2 reads FQGNSA. V was cut by 1 base and J by 2 bases, with 15 bases left in between. In DNA form, the CDR3 reads TGTGCCAGCAGCTTAGGGGGACTGTCAAGGACCTACAATGAGCAGTTCTTC. Protein product: CASSLGGLSRTYNEQFF.

A few counts support this clonotype. J is TRBJ2-2 and V is TRBV5-1; 8 bases map to TRBD2. This CDR3 is 16 amino acids long. The V gene end was trimmed by 0 bases and the J gene end by 2 bases; junction bases not matched to a gene: 3. CDR1 is SGHRS and CDR2 is YFSETQ in the germline V gene. CDR3 protein: CASSLGLAINTGELFF. The CDR3 DNA reads as TGCGCCAGCAGCTTGGGACTAGCGATCAACACCGGGGAGCTGTTTTTT.

This clonotype was recorded a few times. The V call is TRBV24-1, the J call TRBJ2-4, with D possibly being TRBD1 (6 bases). Germline V lookup: CDR1 KGHDR, CDR2 SFDVKD. The CDR3 spans 15 residues. V lost 3 bases and J lost 1, with 9 bases in between. DNA of the CDR3: TGTGCCACCAGTGATCCCAGGGGTGCCAAAAACATTCAGTACTTC. Amino acids: CATSDPRGAKNIQYF.

This clonotype has a handful of counts. This chain uses TRBV10-3 with TRBJ2-5; possibly TRBD2 for D (6 bases). The V end was cut by 2 bases, the J end by 5 bases, with 12 bases between. Per germline, CDR1 ENHRY and CDR2 SYGVKD. This CDR3 region has 14 residues. The CDR3 is CAISERGSGETQYF. Here the CDR3 DNA reads TGTGCCATCAGTGAGCGGGGCAGCGGGGAGACCCAGTACTTC.

This clonotype was seen a few times. Here the CDR3 reads CASSLETGLNTEAFF. The CDR3 bases are TGTGCCAGCAGCTTAGAGACAGGGTTGAACACTGAAGCTTTCTTT. This rearrangement joins TRBV11-3 to TRBJ1-1, with TRBD1 matching over 7 bases. V lost 0 bases and J lost 0; bases outside the gene matches: 1. The CDR3 length is 15 residues. Germline values: CDR1 SGHNT, CDR2 YENEEA.

Many counts were recorded for this clonotype. The chain links TRBV29-1 to TRBJ1-1; D might be TRBD1 (6 bases). V gave up 7 bases and J gave up 4 bases, with 16 bases separating them. This CDR3 is built from 13 residues. The germline V gene encodes CDR1 SQVTM and CDR2 ANQGSEA. CDR3 coding DNA: TGCAGCGCCGAGTTGTGGGGGCTCACTGAAGCTTTCTTT. Protein sequence: CSAELWGLTEAFF.

V and J are TRBV30 and TRBJ2-3, with 7 bases fitting TRBD2. The CDR3 is made up of 14 amino acids. The V gene's germline CDR1 is GTSNPN and CDR2 SVGIG (reference sequence). The junction had 10 bases not matched to a gene; V was cut back by 7 bases and J by 3 bases. CDR3 coding DNA: TGTGCCTTGCTTCAGCGGGAATTTACAGATACGCAGTATTTT. It yields the protein CALLQREFTDTQYF. Drawing the rest from reference TRBV30 and TRBJ2-3, the complete variable domain is SQTIHQWPATLVQPVGSPLSLECTVEGTSNPNLYWYRQAAGRGLQLLFYSVGIGQISSEVPQNLSASRPQDRQFILSSKKLLLSDSGFYLCALLQREFTDTQYFGPGTRLTVL.

This clonotype was observed a handful of times. V and J are TRBV7-2 and TRBJ2-2; D uncertain. The germline V and J ends were trimmed by 6 bases and 2 bases, with 7 bases remaining between them. The CDR3 runs 13 residues. Germline V gives CDR1 SGHTA, CDR2 FQGNSA. CDR3 region: CASSSPNTGELFF. In DNA, the CDR3 is TGTGCCAGCAGTTCCCCTAACACCGGGGAGCTGTTTTTT.